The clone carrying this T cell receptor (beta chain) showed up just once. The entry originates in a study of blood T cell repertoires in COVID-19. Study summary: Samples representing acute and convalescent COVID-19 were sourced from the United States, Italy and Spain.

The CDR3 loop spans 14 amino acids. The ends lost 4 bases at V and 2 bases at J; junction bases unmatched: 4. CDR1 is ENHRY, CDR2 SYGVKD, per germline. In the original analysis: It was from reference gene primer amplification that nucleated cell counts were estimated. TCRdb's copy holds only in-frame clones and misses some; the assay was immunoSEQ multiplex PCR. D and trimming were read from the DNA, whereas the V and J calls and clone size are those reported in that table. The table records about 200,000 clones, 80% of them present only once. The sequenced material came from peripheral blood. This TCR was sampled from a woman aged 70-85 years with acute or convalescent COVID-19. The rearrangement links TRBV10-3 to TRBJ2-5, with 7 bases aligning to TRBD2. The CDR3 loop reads CAISGAGAQETQYF. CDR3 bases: TGTGCCATCAGTGGGGCGGGAGCTCAAGAGACCCAGTACTTC.